This T cell receptor (beta chain) is drawn from a study of identifying expanded T cells in peripheral blood. There are 14 residues in the CDR3. Germline lookup yields CDR1 LNHDA and CDR2 SQIVND (reference sequence). V was trimmed by 5 bases and J by 4 bases, leaving 9 bases between them. Study-wide results and caveats: Approximately two-week clone count variance significantly increased as total template count grew. Differentially abundant clones: about 1.1 between replicates, around 17 at two to three weeks, 19 to 20 at four.

Collection occurred without any documented infections or immune events in donors. In regard to this clone: Its specificity is not known.

Clones were sequenced by immunoSEQ multiplex PCR, and TCRdb holds only the in-frame ones, with some missing. The sample lists around 100,000 clones; over 75% were seen once. The sequenced sample consisted of blood. This clonotype was obtained from a person between 18 and 75 years old in good health. V is TRBV19 and J is TRBJ2-6; D is uncertain. The CDR3 DNA follows: TGTGCCAGTAGTGTGGGGTACGGGGCCAACGTCCTGACTTTC. Protein product: CASSVGYGANVLTF.